What follows are 2 T cell receptor beta chains derived from one specimen sequenced in a study of T cells after posttransplantation cyclophosphamide. Sequencing used immunoSEQ multiplex PCR; TCRdb keeps in-frame clones, though not all of them. Of approximately 4,900 clones listed, about 79% are singletons. Busulfan-fludarabine conditioning, marrow transplant, and cyclophosphamide on days +3 and +4 were administered. Sequences were derived from PBMCs, sampled after allogeneic stem cell transplant with posttransplant cyclophosphamide. These receptors were taken from a male patient in his sixties or seventies who received an allogeneic stem cell transplant from an unrelated donor, was CMV-positive, and had no GVHD. The graft donor may have contributed some T cells.

The chain couples TRBV7-2 to TRBJ2-7; 10 bases line up with TRBD1. There are 14 residues in the CDR3. J was trimmed by 4 bases and V by 1 base; bases with no gene match: 1. In germline, CDR1 is SGHTA, CDR2 FQGNSA. The CDR3 coding sequence is TGTGCCAGCAGCTTAGGGGACAGGGGTTACGAGCAGTACTTC. Translated, it gives CASSLGDRGYEQYF.

Concerning this clone itself: Other nucleotide sequences in the sample specify the same CDR3. V is TRBV7-6 and J is TRBJ2-1, with 11 bases lining up with TRBD2. The CDR3 spans 12 residues. Germline V gene sequence: CDR1 SGHVS, CDR2 FNYEAQ. The V and J ends lost 5 bases and 14 bases, in that order; junction bases with no gene match: 5. The CDR3 region has the DNA TGTGCCAGCAGCACCATGACTAGCGGGAAGTTCTTC. Translating gives CASSTMTSGKFF.